This is a list of T cell receptor beta chains from one sample in a study of control samples from healthy donors and cancer patients. Data came from immunoSEQ multiplex PCR; TCRdb stores just in-frame clones and leaves some out. Altogether approximately 87,000 clones are present, 91% being singletons, with the ten largest covering approximately 15%. Sequenced material: blood. The receptors were gathered from a man aged 45 to 65 in good health. Each CDR3 is given with its conserved first and last residue. Fields, in order: clone size, J gene, D gene, V gene, CDR3 protein, CDR3 DNA. The D gene is left open where the match is weak. Clone size is not always given. Where it is, it says once, few, many or a class for expanded clones.

>.|TRBJ1-1|.|TRBV12-5
CASGLLANTEAFF
TGTGCTAGTGGTTTGCTAGCGAACACTGAAGCTTTCTTT
>.|TRBJ2-4|.|TRBV5-6
CASSLGGSENIQYF
TGTGCCAGCAGCTTGGGGGGTTCGGAAAACATTCAGTACTTC
>.|TRBJ2-1|.|TRBV9
CASSPSEGFSYNEQFF
TGTGCCAGCAGCCCATCAGAGGGGTTCTCCTACAATGAGCAGTTCTTC
>.|TRBJ1-2|.|TRBV5-1
CASSLREENYGYTF
TGCGCCAGCAGCTTGCGGGAAGAAAACTATGGCTACACCTTC
>.|TRBJ2-3|.|TRBV18
CASSQSTGTDTQYF
TGTGCCAGCTCTCAATCAACAGGCACAGATACGCAGTATTTT
>.|TRBJ2-1|.|TRBV5-6
CASSLGVADEQFF
TGTGCCAGCAGCTTAGGGGTAGCGGATGAGCAGTTCTTC
>.|TRBJ2-6|.|TRBV4-1
CASSQVYSGANVLTF
TGCGCCAGCAGCCAGGTATACTCTGGGGCCAACGTCCTGACTTTC
>.|TRBJ2-6|.|TRBV21-1
CASTTGQADSGANVLTF
TGTGCCAGCACGACGGGACAGGCAGACTCTGGGGCCAACGTCCTGACTTTC
>.|TRBJ1-1|.|TRBV19
CASSIVGAMNTEAFF
TGTGCCAGTAGTATAGTGGGCGCGATGAACACTGAAGCTTTCTTT
>once|TRBJ1-1|.|TRBV5-1
CASSFSEGQTEAFF
TGCGCCAGCAGCTTTTCGGAGGGGCAAACTGAAGCTTTCTTT
>.|TRBJ1-2|.|TRBV29-1
CSVKGGEAYGYTF
TGCAGCGTTAAAGGGGGAGAAGCTTATGGCTACACCTTC
>.|TRBJ1-1|TRBD1|TRBV2
CASTSMGMTGAAEAFF
TGTGCCAGTACCTCGATGGGGATGACAGGGGCCGCTGAAGCTTTCTTT
>.|TRBJ1-5|TRBD1|TRBV6-2/TRBV6-3
CASRYGTGLNQPQHF
TGTGCCAGCAGATACGGGACAGGGCTCAATCAGCCCCAGCATTTT
>.|TRBJ1-5|.|TRBV15
CATSRQVNQPQHF
TGTGCCACCAGCCGACAGGTTAATCAGCCCCAGCATTTT
>.|TRBJ1-4|.|TRBV7-2
CASSLVGTRNEKLFF
TGTGCCAGCAGCTTAGTTGGGACCCGTAATGAAAAACTGTTTTTT
>.|TRBJ2-5|.|TRBV21-1
CASSKDGNRGLGETQYF
TGTGCCAGCAGCAAAGATGGAAACAGGGGGTTAGGGGAGACCCAGTACTTC
>.|TRBJ2-7|TRBD2|TRBV6-5
CASRPEERGIYEQYF
TGTGCCAGCAGGCCCGAAGAGCGGGGGATCTACGAGCAGTACTTC
>.|TRBJ2-2|.|TRBV7-9
CASSLVQNTGELFF
TGTGCCAGCAGCTTAGTACAGAACACCGGGGAGCTGTTTTTT
>once|TRBJ2-2|TRBD1|TRBV5-6
CASSFGTGVTGELFF
TGTGCCAGCAGCTTTGGGACAGGGGTTACCGGGGAGCTGTTTTTT
>.|TRBJ1-1|.|TRBV7-2
CASSLKMDTTTAFF
TGTGCCAGCAGCTTAAAAATGGACACCACGACGGCTTTCTTT
>.|TRBJ2-3|TRBD2|TRBV9
CASSPWTSGDTQYF
TGTGCCAGCAGCCCTTGGACTAGCGGAGATACGCAGTATTTT
>.|TRBJ1-5|TRBD1|TRBV6-6
CAIKRGTAKNQPQHF
TGTGCCATCAAGCGGGGGACAGCCAAAAATCAGCCCCAGCATTTT
>.|TRBJ1-6|TRBD1|TRBV12-3/TRBV12-4
CATRQGAFSPLHF
TGTGCCACCCGACAGGGGGCGTTCTCACCCCTCCACTTT
>.|TRBJ1-2|.|TRBV12-3/TRBV12-4
CASSFEYGYTF
TGTGCCAGCAGCTTCGAGTATGGCTACACCTTC
>.|TRBJ2-3|TRBD2|TRBV14
CASSHGGSGATQYF
TGTGCCAGCAGCCATGGGGGAAGCGGGGCCACGCAGTATTTT
>.|TRBJ1-1|TRBD1|TRBV6-5
CASRFPGQGTTEAFF
TGTGCCAGCAGATTCCCGGGACAGGGGACCACTGAAGCTTTCTTT
>few|TRBJ2-5|.|TRBV30
CAFHLRGRETQYF
TGTGCCTTTCATCTGAGGGGACGGGAGACCCAGTACTTC
>.|TRBJ2-5|.|TRBV7-2
CASRQTPFGTKETQYF
TGTGCCAGCAGGCAAACACCCTTCGGGACAAAAGAGACCCAGTACTTC
>.|TRBJ1-1|.|TRBV2
CASRENQKNTEAFF
TGTGCCAGTAGGGAGAATCAAAAGAACACTGAAGCTTTCTTT